These 23 T cell receptor beta chains were all obtained from the same sample, sequenced in a study of cytotoxic CD8 clonotypes in ibrutinib-treated CLL. Measured with immunoSEQ multiplex PCR; TCRdb has only the in-frame clones, and not every one. The table records around 310,000 clones, around four fifths of them present only once. The sample here was PBMCs, taken before ibrutinib treatment. The receptors come from a human donor with chronic lymphocytic leukemia.

J is TRBJ2-7 and V is TRBV18; 9 nucleotides align to TRBD1. CDR1 is KGHSH, CDR2 LQKENI, per germline. J was trimmed by 2 bases and V by 3 bases; bases with no gene match: 8. CDR3 length: 16 residues. CDR3 region: CASSPEGQGRTYEQYF. The CDR3 DNA sequence: TGTGCCAGCTCACCGGAGGGACAGGGTCGTACCTACGAGCAGTACTTC.

This clone appeared a single time. V is TRBV28 and J is TRBJ2-5; 9 nucleotides agree with TRBD1. CDR3 size: 16 residues. With V trimmed by 6 bases and J by 4 bases, 12 bases remained unmatched. Germline-derived CDR1 and CDR2 are MDHEN and SYDVKM. The CDR3 loop is CASRPGTGFGRETQYF. In nucleotides, the CDR3 is TGTGCCAGCAGACCCGGGACAGGGTTCGGTCGAGAGACCCAGTACTTC.

The chain has TRBV7-9 and TRBJ1-1; weak D call: TRBD1 (5 bases). Germline CDR1 SEHNR, CDR2 FQNEAQ (reference sequence). This CDR3 has 15 residues. With 5 bases removed from V and 0 bases from J, the gap between germline ends came to 13 bases. The CDR3 region is CASSPGRGMNTEAFF. The CDR3 DNA reads TGTGCCAGCAGCCCAGGGAGGGGAATGAACACTGAAGCTTTCTTT. Drawing the rest from reference TRBV7-9 and TRBJ1-1, the complete variable domain is DTGVSQNPRHKITKRGQNVTFRCDPISEHNRLYWYRQTLGQGPEFLTYFQNEAQLEKSRLLSDRFSAERPKGSFSTLEIQRTEQGDSAMYLCASSPGRGMNTEAFFGQGTRLTVV.

This chain joins TRBV27 and TRBJ2-3, with 9 bases identical to TRBD2. Germline CDR1 reads MNHEY; CDR2 reads SMNVEV (reference sequence). The CDR3 extends over 18 amino acids. V was clipped by 6 bases and J by 2 bases; unmatched bases: 15. CDR3 nucleotides: TGTGCCAGCAGAATAGGTTGGGCTAGCGGGGACTCCACAGATACGCAGTATTTT. Its protein product is CASRIGWASGDSTDTQYF.

This clone was detected a few times. The J gene is TRBJ1-4, the V gene TRBV10-3; 8 nucleotides line up with TRBD1. CDR1 and CDR2 (germline): ENHRY, SYGVKD. This CDR3 is 16 amino acids long. Trimming at V came to 5 bases and at J to 2 bases, leaving 7 bases not matched to a gene. The CDR3 here is CAISRQGTATNEKLFF. CDR3 nucleotides: TGTGCCATCAGTCGACAGGGGACGGCTACTAATGAAAAACTGTTTTTT.

The CDR3 loop reads CASSGGDSIRYEQYF. As DNA, the CDR3 is TGTGCCAGCAGTGGCGGGGACAGTATACGGTACGAGCAGTACTTC. This chain links TRBV2 with TRBJ2-7, with D possibly being TRBD1 (7 bases). Between the trimmed V and J ends, which lost 4 bases and 4 bases, there was a span of 17 bases. This CDR3 spans 15 amino acids. From germline, CDR1 is SNHLY and CDR2 FYNNEI.

The CDR3 protein is CAWSGSGRVLNEQYF. Written as DNA, the CDR3 is TGTGCCTGGAGCGGTAGCGGGAGGGTTTTGAACGAGCAGTACTTC. The rearrangement links TRBV30 to TRBJ2-7, with TRBD2 matching over 11 bases. CDR3 length equals 15 residues. V was pared by 3 bases and J by 5 bases, with 9 bases of the junction left unmatched. Looked up from germline, CDR1 is GTSNPN and CDR2 is SVGIG (reference sequence).

V is TRBV5-1 and J is TRBJ1-1, with 10 nucleotides matching TRBD1. Germline lookup yields CDR1 SGHRS and CDR2 YFSETQ. Trimming took 4 bases from V and 5 from J; bases not matched to a gene: 8. CDR3 length: 15 residues. The CDR3 protein is CASSLLGTGVTEAFF. The CDR3 coding sequence is TGCGCCAGCAGCCTTTTAGGGACAGGGGTTACTGAAGCTTTCTTT.

V is TRBV28 and J is TRBJ2-2, with D hard to call. The germline V and J ends were trimmed by 2 bases and 3 bases, with 10 bases remaining between them. The germline V gene encodes CDR1 MDHEN and CDR2 SYDVKM. The CDR3 runs 15 residues. In nucleotides, the CDR3 is TGTGCCAGCAGTTTAGTGGGCCGGTACACCGGGGAGCTGTTTTTT. Translation: CASSLVGRYTGELFF. Full variable domain (remainder filled in from reference TRBV28 and TRBJ2-2): DVKVTQSSRYLVKRTGEKVFLECVQDMDHENMFWYRQDPGLGLRLIYFSYDVKMKEKGDIPEGYSVSREKKERFSLILESASTNQTSMYLCASSLVGRYTGELFFGEGSRLTVL.

This clone has just one count. The V gene is TRBV6-5, the J gene TRBJ2-7; TRBD2 might be the D (6 bases). Germline V lookup: CDR1 MNHEY, CDR2 SVGAGI. The ends were cut back, 8 bases at V and 3 bases at J, with 14 bases in the middle. The CDR3 length is 13 residues. The CDR3 nucleotides are TGTGCCAGCGGGCGACTAGGTAACTACGAGCAGTACTTC. Translation: CASGRLGNYEQYF.

This clone was seen once. This chain links TRBV9 with TRBJ1-1; 7 bases match TRBD1. The CDR3 spans 14 residues. Germline V lookup: CDR1 SGDLS, CDR2 YYNGEE. J lost 9 bases, V lost 4 bases, and 12 bases had no gene match. CDR3 residues: CASSLQTGNGKAFF. As DNA, the CDR3 is TGTGCCAGCAGCCTACAGACAGGGAACGGTAAAGCTTTCTTT.

This clone was seen a few times. The CDR3 spells CASSLSAGEFTDTQYF. CDR3 DNA sequence: TGTGCCAGCAGTTTGTCAGCGGGAGAGTTCACAGATACGCAGTATTTT. The rearrangement links TRBV27 to TRBJ2-3, with 8 positions matching TRBD2. V was pared by 3 bases and J by 2 bases, with 7 bases of the junction left unmatched. The germline V gene has CDR1 MNHEY and CDR2 SMNVEV (reference sequence). The CDR3 extends over 16 amino acids.

The V call is TRBV19, the J call TRBJ1-5; no reliable D call. Trimming shortened V by 9 bases and J by 5 bases, and 11 bases separated the two germline ends. The CDR3 length is 12 residues. Germline loops: CDR1 LNHDA, CDR2 SQIVND (reference sequence). The DNA of the CDR3 is TGTGCCAGCTCGGAGCCCGATCAGCCCCAGCATTTT. This encodes CASSEPDQPQHF.

Points on this clone: The same CDR3 is also encoded by other DNA sequences in this sample. The V gene is TRBV2, the J gene TRBJ1-2; D unclear. Germline V gene sequence: CDR1 SNHLY, CDR2 FYNNEI. CDR3 length: 8 residues. V lost 7 bases to trimming and J lost 8 bases, with 2 bases between them. The CDR3 DNA follows: TGTGCCAGCAACGGCTACACCTTC. Translation: CASNGYTF.

The chain recombines TRBV5-1 with TRBJ2-5, with D unclear. The CDR3 has 16 amino acids. Trimming took 1 base from V and 5 from J, leaving 18 bases between them. Germline V gene data show CDR1 as SGHRS and CDR2 as YFSETQ. The CDR3 sequence: CASSLYSAGSGETQYF. CDR3 bases: TGCGCCAGCAGCTTGTACTCCGCTGGGTCTGGGGAGACCCAGTACTTC.

V usage is TRBV7-9 and J usage is TRBJ2-5; 9 bases map to TRBD1. The ends lost 7 bases at V and 5 bases at J; junction bases unmatched: 8. The germline CDR1 and CDR2 sequences are SEHNR and FQNEAQ (reference sequence). The CDR3 has 14 amino acids. CDR3 region: CASNDRGVRETQYF. The CDR3 DNA follows: TGTGCCAGCAACGACAGGGGGGTGCGGGAGACCCAGTACTTC. The whole variable domain, remainder taken from reference TRBV7-9 and TRBJ2-5, is DTGVSQNPRHKITKRGQNVTFRCDPISEHNRLYWYRQTLGQGPEFLTYFQNEAQLEKSRLLSDRFSAERPKGSFSTLEIQRTEQGDSAMYLCASNDRGVRETQYFGPGTRLLVL.

CDR3 loop: CAGGSGRDYEQYF. For the CDR3, the DNA is TGTGCCGGAGGTAGCGGGAGGGACTACGAGCAGTACTTC. The chain combines TRBV30 with TRBJ2-7, with 11 bases identical to TRBD2. Germline assignment: CDR1 GTSNPN and CDR2 SVGIG (reference sequence). V dropped 8 bases and J dropped 3; count of bases not matched to a gene: 6. CDR3 length: 13 residues.

The chain couples TRBV10-3 to TRBJ2-7, with 10 bases identical to TRBD2. CDR3 length: 15 amino acids. The trim removed 2 bases at V and 1 base at J, leaving 2 bases unmatched. CDR1 is ENHRY and CDR2 is SYGVKD in the germline V gene. The chain's CDR3 is CAISEGLAESYEQYF. In nucleotides, the CDR3 is TGTGCCATCAGTGAGGGACTAGCGGAATCCTACGAGCAGTACTTC.

The V gene is TRBV5-4, the J gene TRBJ2-5; no clear D. V lost 2 bases to trimming and J lost 1 base, with 12 bases between them. The germline V gene has CDR1 SGHNT and CDR2 YYREEE (reference sequence). This CDR3 has 15 amino acids. DNA for the CDR3: TGTGCCAGCAGCTTCGGTTTGTCCAGCCAAGAGACCCAGTACTTC. Its protein is CASSFGLSSQETQYF.

This clone was detected only once. J is TRBJ2-5 and V is TRBV5-4; 7 bases map to TRBD1. Unmatched junction bases numbered 5, after V lost 8 bases and J lost 1 base. This CDR3 is 13 amino acids long. Per the germline V gene, CDR1 is SGHNT and CDR2 is YYREEE (reference sequence). The CDR3 region is CASRGTAQETQYF. The DNA of the CDR3 is TGTGCCAGTCGAGGGACAGCCCAAGAGACCCAGTACTTC.

This chain uses TRBV7-8 with TRBJ2-3; 7 bases are a match to TRBD2. CDR3 length: 15 residues. The V gene's germline CDR1 is SGHVS and CDR2 FQNEAQ. V gave up 6 bases and J gave up 0 bases; unmatched junction bases: 6. The CDR3 region is CASRASLASTDTQYF. CDR3 coding DNA: TGTGCCAGCAGGGCCTCACTAGCGAGCACAGATACGCAGTATTTT.

V gene TRBV5-1 combines with J gene TRBJ2-7; maybe TRBD2 (6 bases). Germline V lookup: CDR1 SGHRS, CDR2 YFSETQ. The CDR3 is 14 amino acids. Trimming took 4 bases from V and 8 from J, leaving 19 bases between them. CDR3 nucleotide sequence: TGCGCCAGCAGCACCGCCTACCGGGAGTCTCAGCAGTACTTC. Its protein product is CASSTAYRESQQYF.

The chain carries TRBV5-1 and TRBJ1-4; 8 nucleotides align to TRBD1. With V trimmed by 3 bases and J by 2 bases, 6 bases remained unmatched. The CDR3 covers 16 residues. Per the germline V gene, CDR1 is SGHRS and CDR2 is YFSETQ. The DNA for the CDR3 is TGCGCCAGCAGCTCGGACAGGGCTGGGACTAATGAAAAACTGTTTTTT. Translating it yields CASSSDRAGTNEKLFF.